These T cell receptor beta chains were read from a single sample in a study of blood T cell repertoires in COVID-19. Clones were sequenced by immunoSEQ multiplex PCR, and TCRdb holds only the in-frame ones, with some missing. Of 55,000 to 70,000 clones detected, roughly 86% appear once; the ten largest clones hold less than 8%. Sequencing input: peripheral blood. These receptors were obtained from a man in his sixties with acute or convalescent COVID-19. CDR3s leave out the opening cysteine and the closing phenylalanine or tryptophan. A D gene is named only where the DNA matches it firmly.

d_call cdr3_length v_call cdr3_aa
. 12 TRBV2 ASSEVRGIQPQH
. 11 TRBV3-1/TRBV3-2 ASHDGGPGELF
TRBD1 11 TRBV3-1/TRBV3-2 ASSPGQDYGYT
TRBD2 14 TRBV6-2/TRBV6-3 ASSYFSGRSADTQY
. 11 TRBV6-1 ASSEVAQGMQY
. 15 TRBV5-6 ASSFGDNAIVQETQY
TRBD1 11 TRBV19 ASTLQGSYGYT
. 14 TRBV4-3 ASSQGGQTTYNEQF
. 16 TRBV7-2 ASSLGVGRARAKNIQY
TRBD2 13 TRBV10-1 ASSEGLAGSYEQY
TRBD1 10 TRBV19 ASRDRAGEAF
. 11 TRBV5-4 ASSFGTGNTIY
TRBD1 11 TRBV5-6 ASSFGTEETQY
TRBD1 10 TRBV12-3/TRBV12-4 ASSTRGLGYT
. 14 TRBV19 ASTPGRQQSSYGYT
TRBD1 14 TRBV5-4 ASRTGTGANTGELF
. 11 TRBV5-4 ASSAVSGNTIY
. 12 TRBV18 ASSLGTVQETQY
TRBD1 13 TRBV28 ASLRGQRPYNEQF
TRBD2 13 TRBV6-1 ASSETGGPPDTQY
TRBD2 13 TRBV5-6 ASSLPGASGGEQY
. 13 TRBV2 ASSLLGANGEKLF
. 12 TRBV10-1 ASRDSDSNQPQH
TRBD1 13 TRBV6-6 ASSTGTGYNSPLH
. 14 TRBV28 ASRNSDRISNQPQH
TRBD1 13 TRBV10-3 ATRQGSATNEKLF
. 10 TRBV4-2 ASRNRVSPQH
. 15 TRBV6-1 ASSDQGRHSGANVLT
TRBD2 14 TRBV6-2/TRBV6-3 ASSYLGGYLSDEQF
. 16 TRBV13 ASSLGRTDPSGANVLT
TRBD1 17 TRBV4-3 ASSQRDRTYIESTDTQY
TRBD1 10 TRBV29-1 SVGQGTEKLF
TRBD2 10 TRBV15 ATSGGYNEQF
. 13 TRBV5-6 ASSGIGSTGNTIY
TRBD1 14 TRBV7-2 ASSLGGRGGNQPQH
. 11 TRBV19 ASSTDGVYEQY
. 13 TRBV3-1/TRBV3-2 ASSQDTGGRETQY
TRBD1 12 TRBV30 AWTTGGLDTEAF
. 11 TRBV2 ASSRGWDTEAF
TRBD1 14 TRBV2 ASSQDRVSSGNTIY
TRBD1 11 TRBV10-3 AISDRTGGGYT
. 11 TRBV24-1 ALLSAGCILAF
. 13 TRBV7-9 ASSLGRARGTEAF
TRBD1 12 TRBV7-2 ASSSDRINQPQH
. 13 TRBV6-2/TRBV6-3 ASSDSRPRSTQAF
TRBD1 13 TRBV6-5 ASTTGAILNYGYT
TRBD1 12 TRBV19 ASGPGQGYNEQF
TRBD1 12 TRBV2 ASRPGQGAYEAF
. 15 TRBV12-5 ASGLGKGPPGYNEQF
TRBD1 12 TRBV6-1 ASSDTGGSIEAF
TRBD1 13 TRBV6-5 ASSYSYRGGYGYT